This TCR beta chain was profiled in a study of early T cells in non-severe SARS-CoV-2 infection. On the study more broadly: Bulk RNA from unsorted whole blood was sequenced; chains were unpaired. Study results and limitations: Missing private and CD4 specificities, VDJdb matching favored anti-spike CD8 responses.

As part of library construction, unique molecular identifiers were attached to individual cDNA molecules. TCRdb ran MiXCR on the 5' RACE reads and lists one entry per CDR3 protein. This sample has roughly 60,000 distinct CDR3 sequences; 5% to 7.5% occur once, and the top ten carry 5.5% to 7.5%. This clonotype has ten or more counts. Its antigen is not known. V lost 5 bases, J lost 0 bases, and 14 bases lay in between. CDR1 is LNHNV, CDR2 YYDKDF, per germline (reference sequence). The CDR3 consists of 16 residues. The rearrangement uses TRBV15 and TRBJ1-5; D gene uncertain. The source material was whole blood, sampled at baseline. This receptor was obtained from an adult who was a healthcare worker with PCR-confirmed SARS-CoV-2 infection or an uninfected control (not recorded which). CDR3 in DNA: TGTGCCACCAGCGGTAGCTTGTTTCGTAGCAATCAGCCCCAGCATTTT. Protein: CATSGSLFRSNQPQHF. The whole variable domain, filled in from reference TRBV15 and TRBJ1-5, reads DAMVIQNPRYQVTQFGKPVTLSCSQTLNHNVMYWYQQKSSQAPKLLFHYYDKDFNNEADTPDNFQSRRPNTSFCFLDIRSPGLGDTAMYLCATSGSLFRSNQPQHFGDGTRLSIL.